This T cell receptor beta chain was profiled in a study of cytomegalovirus exposure and HLA in healthy donors. Study-wide results and limits: Some V segments (TRBV6-2 and TRBV6-3 among them) were excluded as indistinguishable. Segments of the TCR beta V type were, in most cases, productive about 90% or about 30% of the time in an earlier analysis. Sequences of the TCR beta chain were said to predict the HLA-A and HLA-B alleles of most subjects accurately.

Primers for the PCR totalled 60 Vbeta and 13 Jbeta. Produced via immunoSEQ multiplex PCR; TCRdb's table is partial and in-frame only. The sample has about 200,000 clones, 82% seen once. The germline V gene encodes CDR1 SGHAT and CDR2 FQNNGV. There are 16 residues in the CDR3. Trimming at V came to 0 bases and at J to 5 bases, leaving 5 bases not matched to a gene. To note about this clone: The target antigen is unknown.

The sample was PBMCs. The receptor comes from a woman aged 45-59 years in good health and CMV-seropositive. The chain combines TRBV11-2 with TRBJ2-5; TRBD2 aligns across 11 bases. CDR3 protein: CASSLDGSGRAETQYF. The CDR3 region has the DNA TGTGCCAGCAGCTTAGACGGTAGCGGGAGGGCGGAGACCCAGTACTTC. Looking up the rest from reference TRBV11-2 and TRBJ2-5 gives the full variable domain: EAGVAQSPRYKIIEKRQSVAFWCNPISGHATLYWYQQILGQGPKLLIQFQNNGVVDDSQLPKDRFSAERLKGVDSTLKIQPAKLEDSAVYLCASSLDGSGRAETQYFGPGTRLLVL.